This section outlines one T cell receptor (beta chain) sequence together with its context. Per the authors' pipeline: Amplification with reference gene primers provided the estimates of nucleated cell counts. Sequenced by immunoSEQ multiplex PCR; TCRdb stores in-frame clones only, minus some. V and J calls and clone size follow that table, whereas D and trimming were derived from the DNA. Seen here are around 72,000 clones, about four fifths observed once, and the top ten hold around 20%. The V end was cut by 5 bases, the J end by 0 bases, with 12 bases between. The CDR3 contains 15 residues. Germline lookup yields CDR1 SGHRS and CDR2 YFSETQ. This specimen comes from a study of blood T cell repertoires in COVID-19.

The chain joins TRBV5-1 to TRBJ2-1, with D possibly matching TRBD2 (6 bases). The receptor's source is a woman aged 65 to 85 with acute or convalescent COVID-19. Sequencing was done on a sample of peripheral blood. In nucleotides, the CDR3 is TGCGCCAGCAGGGCGGGGCCGAGCTCCTACAATGAGCAGTTCTTC. Its protein is CASRAGPSSYNEQFF.